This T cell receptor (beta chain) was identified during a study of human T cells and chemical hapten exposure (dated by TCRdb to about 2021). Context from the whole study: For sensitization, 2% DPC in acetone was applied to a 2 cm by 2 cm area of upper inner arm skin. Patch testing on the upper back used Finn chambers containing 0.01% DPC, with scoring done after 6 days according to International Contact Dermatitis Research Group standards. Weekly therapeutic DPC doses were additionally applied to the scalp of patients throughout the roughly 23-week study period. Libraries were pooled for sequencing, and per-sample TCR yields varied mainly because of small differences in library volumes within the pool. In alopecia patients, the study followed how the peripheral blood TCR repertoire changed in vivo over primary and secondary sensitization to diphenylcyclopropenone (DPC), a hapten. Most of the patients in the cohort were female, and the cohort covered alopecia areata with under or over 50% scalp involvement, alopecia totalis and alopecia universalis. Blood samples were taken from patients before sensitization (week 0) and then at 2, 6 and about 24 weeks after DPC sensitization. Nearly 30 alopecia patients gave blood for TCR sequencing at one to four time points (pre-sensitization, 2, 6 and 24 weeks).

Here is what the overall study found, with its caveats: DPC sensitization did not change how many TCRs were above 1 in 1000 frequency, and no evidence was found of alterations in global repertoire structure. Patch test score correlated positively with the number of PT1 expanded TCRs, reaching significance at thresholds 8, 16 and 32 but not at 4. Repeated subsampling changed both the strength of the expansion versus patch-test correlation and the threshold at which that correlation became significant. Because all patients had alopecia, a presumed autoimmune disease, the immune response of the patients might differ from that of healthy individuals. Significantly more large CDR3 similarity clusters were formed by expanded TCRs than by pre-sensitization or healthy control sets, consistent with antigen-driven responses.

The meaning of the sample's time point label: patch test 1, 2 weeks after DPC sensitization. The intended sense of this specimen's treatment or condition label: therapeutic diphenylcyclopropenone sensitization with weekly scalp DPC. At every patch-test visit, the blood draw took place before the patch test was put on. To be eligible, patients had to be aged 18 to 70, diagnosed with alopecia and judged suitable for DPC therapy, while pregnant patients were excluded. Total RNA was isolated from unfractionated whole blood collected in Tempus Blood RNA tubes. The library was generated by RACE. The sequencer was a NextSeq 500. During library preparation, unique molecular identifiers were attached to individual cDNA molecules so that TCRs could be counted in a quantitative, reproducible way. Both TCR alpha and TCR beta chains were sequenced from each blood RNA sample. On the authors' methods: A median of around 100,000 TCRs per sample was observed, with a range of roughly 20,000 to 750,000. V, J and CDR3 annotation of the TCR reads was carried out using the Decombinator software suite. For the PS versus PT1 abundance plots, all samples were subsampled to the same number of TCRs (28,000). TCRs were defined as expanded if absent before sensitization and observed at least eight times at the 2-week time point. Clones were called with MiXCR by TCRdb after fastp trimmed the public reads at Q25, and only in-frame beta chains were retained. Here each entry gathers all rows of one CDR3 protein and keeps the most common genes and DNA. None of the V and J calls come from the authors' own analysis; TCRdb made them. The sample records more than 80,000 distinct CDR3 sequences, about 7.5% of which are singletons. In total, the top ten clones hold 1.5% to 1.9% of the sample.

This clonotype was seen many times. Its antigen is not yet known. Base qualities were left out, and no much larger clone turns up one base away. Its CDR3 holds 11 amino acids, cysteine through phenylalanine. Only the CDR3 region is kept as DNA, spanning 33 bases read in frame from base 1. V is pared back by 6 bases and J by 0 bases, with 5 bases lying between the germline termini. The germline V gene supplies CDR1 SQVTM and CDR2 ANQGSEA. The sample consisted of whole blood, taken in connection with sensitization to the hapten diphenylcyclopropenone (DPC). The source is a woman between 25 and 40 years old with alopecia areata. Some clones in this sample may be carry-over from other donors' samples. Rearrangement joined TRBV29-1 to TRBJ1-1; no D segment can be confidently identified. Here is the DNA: TGCAGCGTCTACATGAACACTGAAGCTTTCTTT. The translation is CSVYMNTEAFF.